These 19 T cell receptor beta chains were sequenced from one sample in a study of blood T cell repertoires in COVID-19. Only in-frame clones appear in the TCRdb table, and some are missing; sequencing was by immunoSEQ multiplex PCR. The data contain approximately 180,000 clones, 88% of them singletons. The sequenced sample consisted of peripheral blood. Receptors were obtained from a human donor in a cohort sampled during active COVID-19.

The chain joins TRBV7-8 to TRBJ1-1; TRBD1 matches at 8 bases. Unmatched junction bases numbered 17, after V lost 3 bases and J lost 8 bases. There are 17 residues in the CDR3. The germline V gene has CDR1 SGHVS and CDR2 FQNEAQ. The CDR3 bases are TGTGCCAGCAGCTTCAATCTGGAGGGACAGGAGATACCAGAAGCTTTCTTT. Amino acid sequence: CASSFNLEGQEIPEAFF.

The chain joins TRBV15 to TRBJ1-2, with 7 nucleotides matching TRBD1. V lost 1 base to trimming and J lost 8 bases; unmatched junction nucleotides: 10. The CDR3 totals 15 residues. Per germline, CDR1 LNHNV and CDR2 YYDKDF (reference sequence). The CDR3 bases are TGTGCCACCAGCAGAGCGAAGGGGGCAGGGTTGGGCTACACCTTC. Its translation is CATSRAKGAGLGYTF.

The chain recombines TRBV7-9 with TRBJ2-2, with 9 bases that match TRBD1. CDR3 length: 15 amino acids. In germline, CDR1 is SEHNR, CDR2 FQNEAQ (reference sequence). V shed 0 bases and J 7 bases; nucleotides not matched to a gene: 3. CDR3 nucleotides: TGTGCCAGCAGCTTAGCTTTGGACAGGGGCGGGGAGCTGTTTTTT. Translating gives CASSLALDRGGELFF.

The J gene is TRBJ2-3, the V gene TRBV19, with D possibly being TRBD2 (6 bases). Germline lookup yields CDR1 LNHDA and CDR2 SQIVND (reference sequence). The CDR3 has 15 amino acids. Between the trimmed V and J ends, which lost 8 bases and 5 bases, there was a span of 20 bases. The DNA for the CDR3 is TGTGCCAGTTCCTTGGGACTTGCTTTTGGAGATACGCAGTATTTT. Protein: CASSLGLAFGDTQYF.

V and J are TRBV4-1 and TRBJ1-3; a possible D gene is TRBD1 (5 bases). The CDR3 spans 13 residues. V dropped 0 bases and J dropped 10 bases, with 10 bases sitting between them. Germline V gene lookup returns CDR1 MGHRA and CDR2 YSYEKL. CDR3 residues: CASSQEGRGTIYF. The CDR3 DNA sequence: TGCGCCAGCAGCCAAGAGGGTAGGGGTACCATATATTTT.

V usage is TRBV9 and J usage is TRBJ2-7; D perhaps matches TRBD1 (6 bases). The germline CDR1 and CDR2 sequences are SGDLS and YYNGEE. V was trimmed by 6 bases and J by 3 bases, leaving 16 bases between them. There are 14 residues in the CDR3. CDR3 residues: CASNSQGIGYEQYF. The CDR3 coding sequence is TGTGCCAGCAACTCACAGGGTATTGGCTACGAGCAGTACTTC.

The chain is built from TRBV6-5 and TRBJ2-1, with 9 bases lining up with TRBD1. The CDR3 has 16 amino acids. V gave up 2 bases and J gave up 6 bases; unmatched junction bases: 8. Germline V gives CDR1 MNHEY, CDR2 SVGAGI. In nucleotides, the CDR3 is TGTGCCAGCAGTTACCGAACCGGGACAGGGCTCAATGAGCAGTTCTTC. Its translation is CASSYRTGTGLNEQFF.

This chain joins TRBV4-3 and TRBJ2-7; 9 bases line up with TRBD2. Germline CDR1 and CDR2: LGHNA and YSLEER. The CDR3 sequence is 15 residues long. Trimming cost V 2 bases and J 2 bases; bases outside gene matches: 4. DNA for the CDR3: TGCGCCAGCAGCCAACTAGCGGGGTTGACCTACGAGCAGTACTTC. Its translation is CASSQLAGLTYEQYF.

In DNA form, the CDR3 reads TGCGCCAGCAGCTTGGACGAGACAGCTGAAGCTTTCTTT. This translates into CASSLDETAEAFF. The V and J genes are TRBV5-1 and TRBJ1-1; D is perhaps TRBD1 (5 bases). The germline V gene encodes CDR1 SGHRS and CDR2 YFSETQ. The CDR3 totals 13 residues. V was clipped by 0 bases and J by 6 bases, with 9 bases between them.

The genes are TRBV7-9 and TRBJ2-3; weak D call: TRBD2 (6 bases). This CDR3 region has 14 residues. The germline gives CDR1 SEHNR, CDR2 FQNEAQ (reference sequence). V lost 2 bases to trimming and J lost 1 base, with 7 bases between them. This CDR3 is CASSLSGGTDTQYF. Here the CDR3 DNA reads TGTGCCAGCAGCTTATCGGGGGGCACAGATACGCAGTATTTT.

The V and J genes are TRBV19 and TRBJ2-1, with D tentatively TRBD1 (5 bases). Germline lookup yields CDR1 LNHDA and CDR2 SQIVND (reference sequence). Trimming pared 5 bases from V and 8 bases from J, leaving 13 bases between. The CDR3 extends over 13 amino acids. The CDR3 loop is CASSLARGDEQFF. In DNA form, the CDR3 reads TGTGCCAGTAGTCTCGCTAGGGGCGATGAGCAGTTCTTC.

V usage is TRBV9 and J usage is TRBJ2-2, with 13 bases aligning to TRBD2. V lost 2 bases, J lost 7 bases, and 5 bases stayed unmatched. The CDR3 sequence is 16 residues long. Germline V gene data show CDR1 as SGDLS and CDR2 as YYNGEE. The CDR3 DNA is TGTGCCAGCAGCGTCGGGACTAGCGGGACTGGCGGGGAGCTGTTTTTT. It is translated as CASSVGTSGTGGELFF.

This chain uses TRBV19 with TRBJ1-1; D is uncertain. The CDR3 length is 13 residues. The germline CDR1 and CDR2 sequences are LNHDA and SQIVND (reference sequence). The V and J ends lost 5 bases and 0 bases respectively, with 7 bases between them. The CDR3 region has the DNA TGTGCCAGTAGTTACAGATTGAACACTGAAGCTTTCTTT. This sequence encodes CASSYRLNTEAFF.

The chain links TRBV7-9 to TRBJ1-5, with 7 bases matching TRBD1. Germline CDR1 SEHNR, CDR2 FQNEAQ (reference sequence). The CDR3 contains 14 residues. J lost 5 bases, V lost 3 bases, and 4 bases had no gene match. CDR3 residues: CASSLTGSDQPQHF. The CDR3 nucleotides read TGTGCCAGCAGCTTGACAGGGTCAGATCAGCCCCAGCATTTT.

The J gene is TRBJ2-7, the V gene TRBV2; TRBD1 aligns across 9 bases. The CDR3 runs 13 residues. In germline, CDR1 is SNHLY, CDR2 FYNNEI. V trimming: 9 bases; J trimming: 3 bases; junction bases outside the gene matches: 6. CDR3 DNA: TGTGCCAGTACAGGGGGCTACCGCTACGAGCAGTACTTC. This encodes CASTGGYRYEQYF. Together with reference TRBV2 and TRBJ2-7, the CDR3 gives the full variable domain: EPEVTQTPSHQVTQMGQEVILRCVPISNHLYFYWYRQILGQKVEFLVSFYNNEISEKSEIFDDQFSVERPDGSNFTLKIRSTKLEDSAMYFCASTGGYRYEQYFGPGTRLTVT.

V usage is TRBV6-5 and J usage is TRBJ1-6; D might be TRBD1 (6 bases). The CDR3 totals 13 residues. Germline CDR1 and CDR2: MNHEY and SVGAGI. V was trimmed by 8 bases and J by 7 bases, leaving 12 bases between them. The CDR3 protein is CASCRDTNSPLHF. The CDR3 DNA follows: TGTGCCAGCTGCCGGGACACAAATTCACCCCTCCACTTT.

The genes are TRBV19 and TRBJ2-7, with 8 bases matching TRBD1. The CDR3 is 13 amino acids. In germline, CDR1 is LNHDA, CDR2 SQIVND (reference sequence). The junction had 5 bases not matched to a gene; V was cut back by 5 bases and J by 5 bases. The CDR3 DNA sequence: TGTGCCAGTAGTTTCCAGGGGGCGGACGAGCAGTACTTC. Its translation is CASSFQGADEQYF. The full variable domain, completed using reference TRBV19 and TRBJ2-7, is DGGITQSPKYLFRKEGQNVTLSCEQNLNHDAMYWYRQDPGQGLRLIYYSQIVNDFQKGDIAEGYSVSREKKESFPLTVTSAQKNPTAFYLCASSFQGADEQYFGPGTRLTVT.

The rearrangement joins TRBV20-1 to TRBJ1-2; 7 bases line up with TRBD1. CDR1 and CDR2 (germline): DFQATT, SNEGSKA (reference sequence). This CDR3 is built from 11 residues. After removal of 2 bases from V and 13 bases from J, the junction contained 7 bases not matched to a gene. The CDR3 DNA sequence: TGCAGTGCTAGACGAACAGGGGATTGCACCTTC. Its translation is CSARRTGDCTF.

The chain recombines TRBV6-6 with TRBJ2-5, with 7 bases lining up with TRBD1. The germline V gene encodes CDR1 MNHNY and CDR2 SVGAGI (reference sequence). The V and J ends lost 7 bases and 5 bases, in that order; junction bases with no gene match: 7. This CDR3 is built from 13 residues. The CDR3 DNA is TGTGCCAGCAATACGGGACAGATGGAGACCCAGTACTTC. It yields the protein CASNTGQMETQYF.